What follows describes a single TCR beta chain. The CDR3 covers 15 residues. Germline V gene sequence: CDR1 SGHRS, CDR2 YFSETQ. V gave up 0 bases and J gave up 0 bases, with 7 bases separating them. The data are from a study of blood T cell repertoires in COVID-19. Sequencing used immunoSEQ multiplex PCR; TCRdb keeps in-frame clones, though not all of them. Of about 300,000 clones detected, roughly 86% appear once; the ten largest clones hold approximately 2.4%. Sequenced sample: PBMCs or T cells enriched from blood (not recorded which). This receptor was identified in a woman aged 18-30 years who had recovered from COVID-19. The chain joins TRBV5-1 to TRBJ2-1; unclear D gene. CDR3 in DNA: TGCGCCAGCAGCTTGGAACAGAGCTCCTACAATGAGCAGTTCTTC. Protein: CASSLEQSSYNEQFF.